This T cell receptor (beta chain) was retrieved from a study of blood T cell repertoires in COVID-19. Study summary: T cells, B-cell-depleted T cells, or PBMCs provided the cDNA or gDNA that served as material.

Sequencing was performed with immunoSEQ multiplex PCR; in TCRdb, only in-frame clones are kept and a portion is missing. Of approximately 140,000 clones listed, roughly 84% were seen once; the top ten hold around 5.5%. This CDR3 spans 16 amino acids. V was shortened by 6 bases and J by 8 bases, with 23 bases between the two germline ends. Germline V gives CDR1 MDHEN, CDR2 SYDVKM. The source of this sequence is a man in his forties with acute COVID-19. The sample was PBMCs or T cells enriched from blood (not recorded which). V usage is TRBV28 and J usage is TRBJ2-1, with D possibly TRBD2 on 5 matching bases. As DNA, the CDR3 is TGTGCCAGCAGCCCTCCTACGGACTCCCCAAGGGATGAGCAGTTCTTC. Protein sequence: CASSPPTDSPRDEQFF.